This passage covers 19 T cell receptor beta chains from one sample sequenced in a study of T cells in Graves' hyperthyroidism and ophthalmopathy. Template material for amplifying TCR beta CDR3 regions consisted of RNA transcripts. HTBI primers drove first-round RT-PCR of the TCR CDR3. TCRdb recomputed calls from the multiplex PCR reads with MiXCR, one row per CDR3 protein. The sample lists about 420,000 distinct CDR3 sequences; around a sixth were seen once. The specimen was blood. The source of these receptors is a young woman with Graves' hyperthyroidism.

This clonotype was counted between two and nine times. The chain carries TRBV4-1 and TRBJ1-2; unclear D gene. This CDR3 comprises 12 residues. Trimming took off 4 bases at V and 8 bases at J, with 11 bases between the two ends. Looked up from germline, CDR1 is MGHRA and CDR2 is YSYEKL. The CDR3 bases are TGCGCCAGCAGCCGCCTCGTGGGAGGCTACACCTTC. It translates to CASSRLVGGYTF.

Many counts were recorded for this clonotype. The CDR3 DNA sequence: TGTGCCAGCAGTGAAAAACACAATAGCAATCAGCCCCAGCATTTT. This codes for CASSEKHNSNQPQHF. V is TRBV2 and J is TRBJ1-5; no clear D gene. With 2 bases removed from V and 0 bases from J, the gap between germline ends came to 8 bases. Germline V gene data show CDR1 as SNHLY and CDR2 as FYNNEI. The CDR3 length is 15 residues.

At least ten counts were recorded for this clonotype. The rearrangement uses TRBV20-1 and TRBJ1-1; D gene uncertain. The germline CDR1 and CDR2 sequences are DFQATT and SNEGSKA (reference sequence). The V and J ends lost 5 bases and 0 bases respectively, with 7 bases between them. This CDR3 comprises 12 residues. The CDR3 DNA follows: TGCAGTGCTGGAAGCATGAACACTGAAGCTTTCTTT. The encoded protein is CSAGSMNTEAFF.

In this sample, this clonotype turned up a few times. The J gene is TRBJ1-6, the V gene TRBV9, with a tentative D call TRBD1 (5 bases). The CDR3 totals 15 residues. V was shortened by 0 bases and J by 8 bases, with 12 bases between the two germline ends. The germline CDR1 and CDR2 sequences are SGDLS and YYNGEE. In DNA, the CDR3 is TGTGCCAGCAGCGTAGGCCGGCAGGGAGATTCACCCCTCCACTTT. This sequence encodes CASSVGRQGDSPLHF.

Details on this clonotype: Possible read error: a much larger clone is one base away. This CDR3 reads CSARDLGTEAFEQYF. CDR3 DNA sequence: TGCAGTGCTAGAGATCTTGGCACGGAGGCTTTCGAGCAGTACTTC. The chain carries TRBV20-1 and TRBJ2-7; the D gene is possibly TRBD2 (5 bases). The CDR3 length is 15 residues. The V end lost 0 bases, the J end lost 6 bases, and 18 bases lay between the germline ends. In germline, CDR1 is DFQATT, CDR2 SNEGSKA (reference sequence).

A word on this clonotype: Being one base from a much bigger clone, this may be a read error. The chain is built from TRBV15 and TRBJ1-5; 7 bases agree with TRBD1. In germline, CDR1 is LNHNV, CDR2 YYDKDF (reference sequence). The V and J ends lost 5 bases and 2 bases, in that order; junction bases with no gene match: 9. CDR3 length: 16 residues. DNA of the CDR3: TGTGCCACCAGCGGATCAACAGGGGCAGGCAATCAGCCCCAGCATTTT. Residues: CATSGSTGAGNQPQHF. Together with reference TRBV15 and TRBJ1-5, the CDR3 gives the full variable domain: DAMVIQNPRYQVTQFGKPVTLSCSQTLNHNVMYWYQQKSSQAPKLLFHYYDKDFNNEADTPDNFQSRRPNTSFCFLDIRSPGLGDTAMYLCATSGSTGAGNQPQHFGDGTRLSIL.

This chain connects TRBV19 to TRBJ2-2; perhaps TRBD2 as D (6 bases). CDR1 is LNHDA and CDR2 is SQIVND in the germline V gene (reference sequence). The V and J ends lost 1 base and 2 bases respectively, with 8 bases between them. CDR3 length: 15 residues. CDR3 nucleotide sequence: TGTGCCAGTAGTATAGTAGGGACTAACACCGGGGAGCTGTTTTTT. Its protein product is CASSIVGTNTGELFF.

This clonotype came up many times. The chain links TRBV7-2 to TRBJ2-7; 8 bases fit TRBD2. This CDR3 comprises 14 residues. Trimming at V came to 3 bases and at J to 3 bases, leaving 4 bases not matched to a gene. In germline, CDR1 is SGHTA, CDR2 FQGNSA. This CDR3 reads CASSFRGGIYEQYF. CDR3 DNA: TGTGCCAGCAGCTTCCGCGGGGGGATCTACGAGCAGTACTTC.

In the case of this clonotype: One base away lies a much larger clone, so this may be a sequencing read error. The chain links TRBV2 to TRBJ1-1, with D possibly matching TRBD1 (5 bases). V was pared by 7 bases and J by 3 bases, with 12 bases between. The V gene's germline CDR1 is SNHLY and CDR2 FYNNEI. The CDR3 consists of 13 residues. DNA for the CDR3: TGTGCCAGCACCCCGGGGCGGGACACTGAAGCTTTCTTT. Residues: CASTPGRDTEAFF.

The table lists this clonotype with a few counts. The chain carries TRBV5-6 and TRBJ2-7, with 9 positions matching TRBD1. Germline V lookup: CDR1 SGHDT, CDR2 YYEEEE. The trim removed 4 bases at V and 6 bases at J, leaving 11 bases unmatched. This CDR3 region has 15 residues. CDR3 DNA: TGTGCCAGCAGCCCGATGGGGGACAGGGTTTTCGAGCAGTACTTC. Translated: CASSPMGDRVFEQYF.

The CDR3 DNA is TGTGCCAGCTCACCGTCGACTAGCGGGAGTTCCTTTGTTTACGAGCAGTACTTC. Its protein is CASSPSTSGSSFVYEQYF. The chain combines TRBV18 with TRBJ2-7, with 12 bases fitting TRBD2. J was trimmed by 4 bases and V by 3 bases; bases with no gene match: 13. Germline assignment: CDR1 KGHSH and CDR2 LQKENI. The CDR3 is 18 amino acids.

This clonotype was seen ten or more times. The rearrangement links TRBV6-5 to TRBJ1-2, with 7 bases lining up with TRBD1. V dropped 2 bases and J dropped 3; count of bases not matched to a gene: 12. This CDR3 has 17 residues. In germline, CDR1 is MNHEY, CDR2 SVGAGI. The CDR3 region is CASSYRSFDRVDYGYTF. In nucleotides, the CDR3 is TGTGCCAGCAGTTACCGATCCTTTGACAGGGTGGACTATGGCTACACCTTC.

The CDR3 protein is CASSSRTVSNQPQHF. DNA for the CDR3: TGTGCCAGTAGTTCCAGGACAGTAAGCAATCAGCCCCAGCATTTT. The gene calls are TRBV19 and TRBJ1-5; D is possibly TRBD1 (6 bases). The germline gives CDR1 LNHDA, CDR2 SQIVND (reference sequence). V was pared by 5 bases and J by 1 base, with 12 bases between. This CDR3 has 15 residues.

This clonotype was seen more than once but under ten times. V usage is TRBV29-1 and J usage is TRBJ2-2; 7 nucleotides align to TRBD2. Germline V gives CDR1 SQVTM, CDR2 ANQGSEA. V shed 6 bases and J 0 bases; nucleotides not matched to a gene: 7. The CDR3 is made up of 15 amino acids. In nucleotides, the CDR3 is TGCAGCGTCGGTGGCGGGAGAGCGAACACCGGGGAGCTGTTTTTT. This translates into CSVGGGRANTGELFF.

The chain couples TRBV24-1 to TRBJ2-1; D is unresolved. Trimming left V 4 bases short and J 6 bases short, with 12 bases between. The CDR3 has 14 residues. Germline CDR1 and CDR2: KGHDR and SFDVKD. CDR3 region: CATSEGPYVNEQFF. CDR3 bases: TGTGCCACCAGTGAAGGACCTTACGTCAATGAGCAGTTCTTC.

The chain is built from TRBV6-2 or TRBV6-3 and TRBJ2-7, with D perhaps TRBD2 (5 bases). CDR3 length equals 17 residues. With 4 bases removed from V and 1 base from J, the gap between germline ends came to 20 bases. Per the germline V gene, CDR1 is MNHEY and CDR2 is SVGEGT. CDR3 bases: TGTGCCAGCAGTTTCCACAGAGGGCTTTCCCCTTCCTACGAGCAGTACTTC. Translation gives CASSFHRGLSPSYEQYF.

This clonotype appeared many times. This chain connects TRBV11-1 to TRBJ2-7; possible D gene TRBD1, 6 bases. V was pared by 5 bases and J by 4 bases, with 12 bases between. CDR3 length: 13 amino acids. CDR1 and CDR2 (germline): SGHAT, FQDESV (reference sequence). The CDR3 region is CASSLDDRYEQYF. Written as DNA, the CDR3 is TGTGCCAGCAGCCTCGATGACAGGTACGAGCAGTACTTC.

This clonotype was seen many times. The chain carries TRBV28 and TRBJ2-7; TRBD2 is a possible D gene (5 bases). Germline CDR1 MDHEN, CDR2 SYDVKM. CDR3 length equals 14 residues. With 2 bases removed from V and 2 bases from J, the gap between germline ends came to 10 bases. The CDR3 protein is CASSLEGPPYEQYF. The CDR3 region has the DNA TGTGCCAGCAGTTTAGAGGGCCCGCCCTACGAGCAGTACTTC. Drawing the rest from reference TRBV28 and TRBJ2-7, the complete variable domain is DVKVTQSSRYLVKRTGEKVFLECVQDMDHENMFWYRQDPGLGLRLIYFSYDVKMKEKGDIPEGYSVSREKKERFSLILESASTNQTSMYLCASSLEGPPYEQYFGPGTRLTVT.

This clonotype was detected only a few times. The chain carries TRBV7-2 and TRBJ1-3; a possible D gene is TRBD1 (5 bases). Germline V gene sequence: CDR1 SGHTA, CDR2 FQGNSA. Trimming removed 3 bases from V and 3 bases from J, with 12 bases in between. CDR3 length equals 15 residues. For the CDR3, the DNA is TGTGCCAGCAGCTTCCAGACAGTCAGTGGAAACACCATATATTTT. It codes for CASSFQTVSGNTIYF.